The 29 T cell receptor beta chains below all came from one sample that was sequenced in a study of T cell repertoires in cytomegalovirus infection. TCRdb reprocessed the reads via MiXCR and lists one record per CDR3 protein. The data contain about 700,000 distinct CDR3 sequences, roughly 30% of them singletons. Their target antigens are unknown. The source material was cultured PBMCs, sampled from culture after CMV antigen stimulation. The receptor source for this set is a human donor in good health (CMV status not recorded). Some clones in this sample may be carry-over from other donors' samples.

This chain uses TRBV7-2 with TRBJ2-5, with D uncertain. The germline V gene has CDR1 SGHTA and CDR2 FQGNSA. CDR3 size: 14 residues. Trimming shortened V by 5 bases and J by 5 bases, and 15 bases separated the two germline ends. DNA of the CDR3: TGTGCCAGCAGCCCAGGAATGCGGCGGGAGACCCAGTACTTC. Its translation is CASSPGMRRETQYF.

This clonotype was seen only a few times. This CDR3 is CASSRTSNGVGSPLHF. As DNA, the CDR3 is TGTGCCAGCAGCCGCACATCCAACGGGGTTGGTTCACCCCTCCACTTT. The chain recombines TRBV7-2 with TRBJ1-6; D remains unclear. Germline lookup yields CDR1 SGHTA and CDR2 FQGNSA. The CDR3 contains 16 residues. V was trimmed by 5 bases and J by 9 bases, leaving 20 bases between them. Filled out from reference TRBV7-2 and TRBJ1-6, the complete variable domain reads GAGVSQSPSNKVTEKGKDVELRCDPISGHTALYWYRQSLGQGLEFLIYFQGNSAPDKSGLPSDRFSAERTGGSVSTLTIQRTQQEDSAVYLCASSRTSNGVGSPLHFGNGTRLTVT.

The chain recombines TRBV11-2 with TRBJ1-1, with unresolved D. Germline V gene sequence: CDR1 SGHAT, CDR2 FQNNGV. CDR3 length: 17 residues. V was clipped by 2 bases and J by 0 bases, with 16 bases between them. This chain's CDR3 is CASSLRRSGGLNTEAFF. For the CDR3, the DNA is TGTGCCAGCAGCTTACGACGGTCCGGAGGTTTGAACACTGAAGCTTTCTTT.

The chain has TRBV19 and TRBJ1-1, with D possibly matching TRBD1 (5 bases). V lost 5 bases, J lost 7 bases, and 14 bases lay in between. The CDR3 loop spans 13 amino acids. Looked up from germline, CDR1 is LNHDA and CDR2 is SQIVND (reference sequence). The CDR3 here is CASSWGPDLEAFF. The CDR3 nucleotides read TGTGCCAGTAGTTGGGGACCAGACCTTGAAGCTTTCTTT.

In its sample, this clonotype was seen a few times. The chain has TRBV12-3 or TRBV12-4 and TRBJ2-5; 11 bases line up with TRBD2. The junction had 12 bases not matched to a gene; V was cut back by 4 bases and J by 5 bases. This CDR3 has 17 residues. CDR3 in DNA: TGTGCCAGCAGTTCCGGGACTAGCGGAGCCCCCGGGGAGACCCAGTACTTC. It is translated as CASSSGTSGAPGETQYF.

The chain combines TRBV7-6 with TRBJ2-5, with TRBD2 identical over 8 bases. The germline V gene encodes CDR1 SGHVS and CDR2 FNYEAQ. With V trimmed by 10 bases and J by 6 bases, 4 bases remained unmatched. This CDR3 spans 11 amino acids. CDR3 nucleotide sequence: TGTGCCATTGCGGGGGGAAAGACCCAGTACTTC. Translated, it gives CAIAGGKTQYF. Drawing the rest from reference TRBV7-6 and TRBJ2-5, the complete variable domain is GAGVSQSPRYKVTKRGQDVALRCDPISGHVSLYWYRQALGQGPEFLTYFNYEAQQDKSGLPNDRFSAERPEGSISTLTIQRTEQRDSAMYRCAIAGGKTQYFGPGTRLLVL.

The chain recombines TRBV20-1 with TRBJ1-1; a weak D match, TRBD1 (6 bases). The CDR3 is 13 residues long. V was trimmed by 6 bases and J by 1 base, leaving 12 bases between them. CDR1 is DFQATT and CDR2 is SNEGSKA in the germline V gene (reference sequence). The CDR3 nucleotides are TGCAGTGCCCTTAGGACAGAGAACACTGAAGCTTTCTTT. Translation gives CSALRTENTEAFF.

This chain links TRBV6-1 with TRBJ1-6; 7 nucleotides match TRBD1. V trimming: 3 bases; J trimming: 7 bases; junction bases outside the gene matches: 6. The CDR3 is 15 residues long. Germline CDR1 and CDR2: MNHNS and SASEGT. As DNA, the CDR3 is TGTGCCAGCAGTGACGGGCAGGGGGTAAATTCACCCCTCCACTTT. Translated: CASSDGQGVNSPLHF.

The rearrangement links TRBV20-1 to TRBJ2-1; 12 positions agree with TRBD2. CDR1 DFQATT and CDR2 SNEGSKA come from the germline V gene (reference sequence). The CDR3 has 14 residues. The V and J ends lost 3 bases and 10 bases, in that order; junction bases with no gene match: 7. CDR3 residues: CSASGLAGSGEQFF. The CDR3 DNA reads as TGCAGTGCTAGCGGACTAGCGGGATCTGGGGAGCAGTTCTTC.

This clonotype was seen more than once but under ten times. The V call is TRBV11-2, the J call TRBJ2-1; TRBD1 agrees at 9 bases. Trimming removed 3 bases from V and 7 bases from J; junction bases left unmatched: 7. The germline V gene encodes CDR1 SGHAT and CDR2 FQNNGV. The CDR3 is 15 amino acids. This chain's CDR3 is CASSFPGTGRNEQFF. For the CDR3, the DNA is TGTGCCAGCAGCTTCCCCGGGACAGGGAGGAATGAGCAGTTCTTC.

The CDR3 sequence: CASSFNPEGEQYF. CDR3 nucleotide sequence: TGTGCCAGCAGCTTCAACCCCGAGGGGGAGCAGTACTTC. The chain carries TRBV6-5 and TRBJ2-7, with D perhaps being TRBD1 or TRBD2 (5 bases each). The CDR3 extends over 13 amino acids. Germline values: CDR1 MNHEY, CDR2 SVGAGI. The germline V and J ends were trimmed by 6 bases and 7 bases, with 16 bases remaining between them.

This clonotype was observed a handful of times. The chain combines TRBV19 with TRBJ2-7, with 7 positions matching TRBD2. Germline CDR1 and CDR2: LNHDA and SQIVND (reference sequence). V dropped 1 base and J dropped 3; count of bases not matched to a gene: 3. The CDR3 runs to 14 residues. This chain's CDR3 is CASSIGRGSYEQYF. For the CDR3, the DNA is TGTGCCAGTAGTATAGGGCGGGGGAGCTACGAGCAGTACTTC.

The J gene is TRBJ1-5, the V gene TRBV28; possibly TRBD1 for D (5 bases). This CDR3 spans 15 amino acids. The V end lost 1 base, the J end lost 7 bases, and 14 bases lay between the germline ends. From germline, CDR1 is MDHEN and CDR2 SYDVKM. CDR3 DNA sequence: TGTGCCAGCAGTTTATTGGCCAGGGCGGAACAGCCCCAGCATTTT. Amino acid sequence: CASSLLARAEQPQHF.

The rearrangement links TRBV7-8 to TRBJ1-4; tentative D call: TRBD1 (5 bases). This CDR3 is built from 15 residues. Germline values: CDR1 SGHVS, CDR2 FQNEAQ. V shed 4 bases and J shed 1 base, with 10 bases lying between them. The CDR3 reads CASSSGQRTNEKLFF. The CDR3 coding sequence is TGTGCCAGCAGCTCGGGGCAGCGAACTAATGAAAAACTGTTTTTT.

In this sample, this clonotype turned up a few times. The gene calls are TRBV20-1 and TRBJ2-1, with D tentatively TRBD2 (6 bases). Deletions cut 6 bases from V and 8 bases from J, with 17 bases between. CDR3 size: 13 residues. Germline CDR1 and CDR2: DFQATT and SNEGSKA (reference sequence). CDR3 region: CSARRETPYEQFF. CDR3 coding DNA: TGCAGTGCCCGACGGGAGACCCCATATGAGCAGTTCTTC.

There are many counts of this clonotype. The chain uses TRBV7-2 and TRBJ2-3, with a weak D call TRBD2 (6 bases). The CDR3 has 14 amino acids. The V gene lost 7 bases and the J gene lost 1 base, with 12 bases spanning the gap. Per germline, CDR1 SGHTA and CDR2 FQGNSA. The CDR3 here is CASKLAGGTDTQYF. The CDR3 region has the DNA TGTGCCAGCAAACTAGCCGGTGGCACAGATACGCAGTATTTT.

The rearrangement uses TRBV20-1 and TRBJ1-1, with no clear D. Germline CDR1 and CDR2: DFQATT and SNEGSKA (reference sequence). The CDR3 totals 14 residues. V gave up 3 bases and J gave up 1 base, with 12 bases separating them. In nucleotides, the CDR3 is TGCAGTGCTAGGGGAGGCGGATCGAACACTGAAGCTTTCTTT. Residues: CSARGGGSNTEAFF.

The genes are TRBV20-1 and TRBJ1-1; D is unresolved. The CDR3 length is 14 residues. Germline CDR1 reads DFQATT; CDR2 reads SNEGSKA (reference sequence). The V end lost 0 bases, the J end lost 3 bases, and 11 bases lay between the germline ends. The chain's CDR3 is CSARDGERDTEAFF. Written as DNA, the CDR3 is TGCAGTGCTAGAGATGGAGAGAGGGACACTGAAGCTTTCTTT.

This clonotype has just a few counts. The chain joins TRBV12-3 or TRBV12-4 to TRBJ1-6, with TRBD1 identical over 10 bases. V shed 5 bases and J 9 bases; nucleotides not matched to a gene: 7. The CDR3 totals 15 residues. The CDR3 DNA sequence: TGTGCCAGCAGTCCACGGGACAGGGGATTTTCACCCCTCCACTTT. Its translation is CASSPRDRGFSPLHF.

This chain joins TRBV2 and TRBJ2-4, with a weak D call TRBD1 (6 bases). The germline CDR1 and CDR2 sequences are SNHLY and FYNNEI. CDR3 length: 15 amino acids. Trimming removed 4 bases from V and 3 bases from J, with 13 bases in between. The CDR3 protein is CASSGWGLGKNIQYF. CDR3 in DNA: TGTGCCAGCAGTGGTTGGGGGCTAGGCAAAAACATTCAGTACTTC.

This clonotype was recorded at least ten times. Here the CDR3 DNA reads TGTGCCAGCAGCTCCCCCGACAGGGGAAGGGATGAGCAGTTCTTC. This encodes CASSSPDRGRDEQFF. The V call is TRBV7-6, the J call TRBJ2-1; 8 bases agree with TRBD1. The germline V gene encodes CDR1 SGHVS and CDR2 FNYEAQ. The CDR3 totals 15 residues. Trimming took 4 bases from V and 8 from J; bases not matched to a gene: 10.

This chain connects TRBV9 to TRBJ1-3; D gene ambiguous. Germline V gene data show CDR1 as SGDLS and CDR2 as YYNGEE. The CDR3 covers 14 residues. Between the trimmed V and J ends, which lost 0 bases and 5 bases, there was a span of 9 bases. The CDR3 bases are TGTGCCAGCAGCGTAGAACCAGGAAGAAACACCATATATTTT. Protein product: CASSVEPGRNTIYF.

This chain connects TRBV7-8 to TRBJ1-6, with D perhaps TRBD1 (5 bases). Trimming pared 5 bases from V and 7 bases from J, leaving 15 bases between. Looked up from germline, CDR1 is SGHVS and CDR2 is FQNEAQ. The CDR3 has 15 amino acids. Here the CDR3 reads CASSRDRRENSPLHF. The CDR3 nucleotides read TGTGCCAGCAGCCGGGACCGCAGGGAAAATTCACCCCTCCACTTT.

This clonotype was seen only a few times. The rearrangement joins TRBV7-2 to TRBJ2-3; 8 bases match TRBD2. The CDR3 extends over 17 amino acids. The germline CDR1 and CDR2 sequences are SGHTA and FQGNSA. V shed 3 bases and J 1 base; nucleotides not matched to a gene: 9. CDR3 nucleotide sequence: TGTGCCAGCAGCTTCCGGGGAGCGGGAGAACGCACAGATACGCAGTATTTT. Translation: CASSFRGAGERTDTQYF.

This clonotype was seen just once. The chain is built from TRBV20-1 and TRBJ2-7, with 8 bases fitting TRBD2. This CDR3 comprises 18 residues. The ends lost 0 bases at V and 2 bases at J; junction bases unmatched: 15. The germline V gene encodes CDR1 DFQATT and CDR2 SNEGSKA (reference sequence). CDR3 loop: CSARDFGTRIGFAYEQYF. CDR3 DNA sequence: TGCAGTGCTAGAGATTTTGGGACTAGAATTGGATTTGCCTACGAGCAGTACTTC.

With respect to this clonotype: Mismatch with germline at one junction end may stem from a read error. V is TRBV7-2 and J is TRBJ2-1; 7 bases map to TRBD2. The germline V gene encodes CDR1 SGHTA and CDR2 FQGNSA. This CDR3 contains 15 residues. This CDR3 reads CASSLGGGASNERFF. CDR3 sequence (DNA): TGTGCCAGCAGCTTAGGCGGGGGAGCCTCCAATGAGCGGTTCTTC.

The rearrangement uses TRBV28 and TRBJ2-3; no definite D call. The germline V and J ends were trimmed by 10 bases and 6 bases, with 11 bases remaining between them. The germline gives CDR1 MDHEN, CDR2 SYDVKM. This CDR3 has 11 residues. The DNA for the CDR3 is TGTGCCACGTCTTTAACGGATACGCAGTATTTT. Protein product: CATSLTDTQYF.

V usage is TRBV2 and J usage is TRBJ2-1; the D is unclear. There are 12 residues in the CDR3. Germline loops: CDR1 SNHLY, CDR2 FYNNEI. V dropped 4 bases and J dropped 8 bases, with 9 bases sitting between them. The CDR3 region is CASSGSGDEQFF. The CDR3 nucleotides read TGTGCCAGCAGTGGGTCGGGCGATGAGCAGTTCTTC. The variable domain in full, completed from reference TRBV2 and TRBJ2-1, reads EPEVTQTPSHQVTQMGQEVILRCVPISNHLYFYWYRQILGQKVEFLVSFYNNEISEKSEIFDDQFSVERPDGSNFTLKIRSTKLEDSAMYFCASSGSGDEQFFGPGTRLTVL.

CDR3 in amino acids: CASSLGAGGVNTEAFF. CDR3 nucleotides: TGTGCCAGCAGCTTAGGGGCAGGGGGAGTGAACACTGAAGCTTTCTTT. The genes are TRBV7-9 and TRBJ1-1; 7 bases fit TRBD1. V lost 1 base and J lost 0; bases outside the gene matches: 5. In germline, CDR1 is SEHNR, CDR2 FQNEAQ (reference sequence). The CDR3 is made up of 16 amino acids.